A single T cell receptor (beta chain) is shown here with its context. The sample belongs to a study of blood T cell repertoires in COVID-19. Study background: Acute-phase and convalescent COVID-19 samples originated in the United States, Italy and Spain.

Germline V gives CDR1 MDHEN, CDR2 SYDVKM. This CDR3 spans 15 amino acids. Trimming stripped 4 bases from V and 3 bases from J, with 13 bases between. Per the authors' pipeline: How many nucleated cells were present was estimated from reference gene primer amplification. This table comes from immunoSEQ multiplex PCR, and its TCRdb copy is limited to in-frame clones, with some not included. V and J calls and clone size follow that table, whereas D and trimming were derived from the DNA. This table has about 190,000 clones, around 83% appearing once. The source material was peripheral blood. V gene TRBV28 combines with J gene TRBJ1-5; D remains unclear. The clonotype originates from a woman aged 40 to 50 with acute or convalescent COVID-19. The CDR3 here is CASSSPGEPNQPQHF. The DNA of the CDR3 is TGTGCCAGCAGTTCCCCTGGGGAGCCCAATCAGCCCCAGCATTTT. Full variable domain (outside the CDR3, taken from reference TRBV28 and TRBJ1-5): DVKVTQSSRYLVKRTGEKVFLECVQDMDHENMFWYRQDPGLGLRLIYFSYDVKMKEKGDIPEGYSVSREKKERFSLILESASTNQTSMYLCASSSPGEPNQPQHFGDGTRLSIL.